The 18 T cell receptor beta chains given below trace back to one sample, sequenced in a study of regulatory T cells in long-lasting Graves disease. To make TCR beta libraries, researchers used iRepertoire HTBI primers and Arm-PCR of CDR3 regions. TCRdb fed the multiplex PCR reads into MiXCR, producing one record per CDR3 protein. This sample has hundreds of thousands of distinct CDR3 sequences, with about 13% found just once. Time point of the sample: newly diagnosed GD, antithyroid drugs for less than 3 months. From RNA extracted from PBMCs, the TCR library was made. Separately, the same data were catalogued under a study of T cells in Graves' hyperthyroidism and ophthalmopathy.

Sequences were derived from peripheral blood mononuclear cells (PBMCs), sampled at new diagnosis, from a patient treated with antithyroid drugs. These receptors all stem from a man under 40 with Graves disease.

This clonotype was detected many times. The chain is built from TRBV2 and TRBJ2-4; TRBD2 is a possible D gene (7 bases). Germline CDR1 SNHLY, CDR2 FYNNEI. This CDR3 is built from 17 residues. Trimming took 4 bases from V and 0 from J, leaving 16 bases between them. For the CDR3, the DNA is TGTGCCAGCAGTGCCAGCGGGAAGGGGGTAGCCAAAAACATTCAGTACTTC. Residues: CASSASGKGVAKNIQYF.

This clonotype has ten or more counts. The V call is TRBV2, the J call TRBJ1-2; TRBD1 matches 10 bases. The CDR3 spans 13 residues. J lost 7 bases, V lost 7 bases, and 6 bases had no gene match. Germline assignment: CDR1 SNHLY and CDR2 FYNNEI. The CDR3 DNA follows: TGTGCCAGCACCCCAGACAGGGGGCTTGGCTACACCTTC. It translates to CASTPDRGLGYTF.

This clonotype was seen many times. The rearrangement links TRBV7-3 to TRBJ2-1, with a possible D match to TRBD2 (6 bases). Germline values: CDR1 SGHTA, CDR2 FQGTGA. Deletions cut 4 bases from V and 6 bases from J, with 19 bases between. This CDR3 region has 16 residues. The CDR3 nucleotides read TGTGCCAGCAGCTCAACTAGCTCTCACAACTTCAATGAGCAGTTCTTC. Translated, it gives CASSSTSSHNFNEQFF.

The V call is TRBV12-3 or TRBV12-4, the J call TRBJ2-3; no reliable D call. CDR3 size: 14 residues. The V and J ends lost 4 bases and 4 bases respectively, with 12 bases between them. CDR3 sequence (DNA): TGTGCCAGCAGTTGGAGCGCTGGGGCAGATACGCAGTATTTT. Its translation: CASSWSAGADTQYF.

This clonotype has a count of ten or more. The chain links TRBV29-1 to TRBJ1-2, with D possibly being TRBD1 (6 bases). The germline V gene has CDR1 SQVTM and CDR2 ANQGSEA. The V gene lost 7 bases and the J gene lost 4 bases, with 13 bases spanning the gap. This CDR3 spans 12 amino acids. The CDR3 here is CSAGDTSYGYTF. CDR3 DNA: TGCAGCGCTGGGGACACCAGCTATGGCTACACCTTC.

At least ten counts were recorded for this clonotype. The rearrangement links TRBV2 to TRBJ1-3, with D maybe TRBD1 (5 bases). The CDR3 runs to 15 residues. The ends were cut back, 5 bases at V and 8 bases at J, with 19 bases in the middle. Germline V gives CDR1 SNHLY, CDR2 FYNNEI. CDR3 in amino acids: CASSYRGTRWDTIYF. CDR3 DNA: TGTGCCAGCAGTTACCGGGGCACCCGTTGGGACACCATATATTTT.

The sample holds many counts of this clonotype. This chain uses TRBV5-1 with TRBJ2-7, with 12 nucleotides matching TRBD2. The CDR3 covers 15 residues. The J segment lost 2 bases and the V segment lost 2 bases, leaving 2 bases of the junction unmatched. Germline V CDR1 and CDR2: SGHRS, YFSETQ. The CDR3 bases are TGCGCCAGCAGCTTTCTAGCGGGAGGGACCTACGAGCAGTACTTC. This sequence encodes CASSFLAGGTYEQYF.

This clonotype was counted at least ten times. CDR3 protein: CASRRTVWDYTF. In DNA, the CDR3 is TGTGCCAGCAGGAGGACAGTCTGGGACTACACCTTC. V usage is TRBV12-3 or TRBV12-4 and J usage is TRBJ1-2, with D possibly being TRBD1 (6 bases). The V end was cut by 6 bases, the J end by 10 bases, with 15 bases between. The CDR3 runs 12 residues.

The table lists this clonotype with many counts. CDR3 bases: TGCAGCGTTGATGGGCGGGGAACTGGTGGCTACACCTTC. Translating gives CSVDGRGTGGYTF. The chain carries TRBV29-1 and TRBJ1-2, with D unclear. With 3 bases removed from V and 7 bases from J, the gap between germline ends came to 15 bases. CDR1 and CDR2 from the germline V gene are SQVTM and ANQGSEA. CDR3 size: 13 residues.

In regard to this clonotype: This clone may be a read error of a much larger clone one base away. The chain couples TRBV20-1 to TRBJ2-3; 10 positions agree with TRBD1. Per germline, CDR1 DFQATT and CDR2 SNEGSKA (reference sequence). The CDR3 length is 13 residues. CDR3 in amino acids: CSVATGGKNTQYF. CDR3 in DNA: TGCAGCGTCGCGACAGGGGGCAAAAATACGCAGTATTTT.

Of note for this clonotype: At one end the junction does not follow the germline gene, possibly because of a read error. CDR3 bases: TGCGCCAGCAGGCAGGGAGGAGTCATGAACGCTGAAGCTCTCTTT. The encoded protein is CASRQGGVMNAEALF. V is TRBV5-1 and J is TRBJ1-1; possibly TRBD1 for D (5 bases). Germline V CDR1 and CDR2: SGHRS, YFSETQ. This CDR3 spans 15 amino acids.

This clonotype was counted many times. V usage is TRBV7-6 and J usage is TRBJ1-6, with D hard to call. The CDR3 contains 15 residues. Germline V lookup: CDR1 SGHVS, CDR2 FNYEAQ. V lost 3 bases, J lost 5 bases, and 11 bases lay in between. The CDR3 DNA sequence: TGTGCCAGCAGCTTGGACTCAGGCCATAATTCACCCCTCCACTTT. The encoded protein is CASSLDSGHNSPLHF.

This clonotype was detected a few times. The chain employs TRBV24-1 and TRBJ2-5, with a possible D match to TRBD2 (5 bases). V was trimmed by 4 bases and J by 5 bases, leaving 7 bases between them. CDR1 and CDR2 from the germline V gene are KGHDR and SFDVKD. The CDR3 loop spans 12 amino acids. CDR3 loop: CATSDPGETQYF. CDR3 nucleotide sequence: TGTGCCACCAGTGACCCGGGGGAGACCCAGTACTTC.

This clonotype was counted at least ten times. The chain combines TRBV5-8 with TRBJ1-1; D remains ambiguous. The CDR3 sequence is 13 residues long. Trimming left V 2 bases short and J 9 bases short, with 14 bases between. Germline V gives CDR1 SGHTS, CDR2 YDEGEE. The CDR3 DNA reads TGTGCCAGCAGCTTAATTCGGCTTAAGAAAGCTTTCTTT. Its protein product is CASSLIRLKKAFF.

This clonotype appeared many times. V usage is TRBV4-1 and J usage is TRBJ2-1; D gene ambiguous. The V and J ends lost 0 bases and 9 bases respectively, with 9 bases between them. Germline CDR1 MGHRA, CDR2 YSYEKL. This CDR3 spans 13 amino acids. The CDR3 here is CASSQEVPAEQFF. CDR3 DNA sequence: TGCGCCAGCAGCCAAGAGGTTCCAGCTGAGCAGTTCTTC.

This clonotype was seen only once. Since a much larger clone is just one base distant, this may be a read error. The CDR3 ends on some other residue instead of the conserved phenylalanine or tryptophan, so this is likely a read error. This chain connects TRBV6-6 to TRBJ2-7; the match to TRBD2 covers 12 bases. CDR3 size: 19 residues. The V gene's germline CDR1 is MNHNY and CDR2 SVGAGI (reference sequence). CDR3 DNA sequence: TGTGCCAGCAATTACTCGTCGGGGGGGGGACTAGCGGGTACCTACGAGCAGTACCTC. This sequence encodes CASNYSSGGGLAGTYEQYL.

This clonotype was observed at least ten times. J is TRBJ2-3 and V is TRBV12-3 or TRBV12-4; D is uncertain. The CDR3 runs 16 residues. Trimming took off 3 bases at V and 11 bases at J, with 24 bases between the two ends. The CDR3 nucleotides are TGTGCCAGCAGTTTGGGCAGATTAGTCTCCGGATTGTGGCAGTATTTT. Protein: CASSLGRLVSGLWQYF.

Concerning this clonotype: One end of the junction is discordant with germline, which a read error may explain. The V gene is TRBV3-1, the J gene TRBJ2-1, with D unclear. Germline CDR1 and CDR2: LGHDT and YNNKEL (reference sequence). This CDR3 spans 14 amino acids. The CDR3 DNA follows: TGTGCCAGCAACCAACGTGCGGTCTTAGCTGAGCAGTTCTTC. Translation gives CASNQRAVLAEQFF.